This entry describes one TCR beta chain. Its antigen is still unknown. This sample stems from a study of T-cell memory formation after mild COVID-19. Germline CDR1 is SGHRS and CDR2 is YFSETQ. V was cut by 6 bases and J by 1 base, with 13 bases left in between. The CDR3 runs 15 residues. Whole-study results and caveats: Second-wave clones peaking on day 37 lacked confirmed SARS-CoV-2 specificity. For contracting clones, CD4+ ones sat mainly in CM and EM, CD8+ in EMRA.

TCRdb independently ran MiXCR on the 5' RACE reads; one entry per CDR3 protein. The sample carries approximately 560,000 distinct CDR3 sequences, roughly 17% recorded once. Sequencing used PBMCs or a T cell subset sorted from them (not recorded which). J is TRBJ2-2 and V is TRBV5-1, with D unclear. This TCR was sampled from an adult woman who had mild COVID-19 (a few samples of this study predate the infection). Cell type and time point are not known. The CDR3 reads CASNLGGWNTGELFF. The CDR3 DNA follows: TGCGCCAGCAACCTTGGCGGATGGAACACCGGGGAGCTGTTTTTT.